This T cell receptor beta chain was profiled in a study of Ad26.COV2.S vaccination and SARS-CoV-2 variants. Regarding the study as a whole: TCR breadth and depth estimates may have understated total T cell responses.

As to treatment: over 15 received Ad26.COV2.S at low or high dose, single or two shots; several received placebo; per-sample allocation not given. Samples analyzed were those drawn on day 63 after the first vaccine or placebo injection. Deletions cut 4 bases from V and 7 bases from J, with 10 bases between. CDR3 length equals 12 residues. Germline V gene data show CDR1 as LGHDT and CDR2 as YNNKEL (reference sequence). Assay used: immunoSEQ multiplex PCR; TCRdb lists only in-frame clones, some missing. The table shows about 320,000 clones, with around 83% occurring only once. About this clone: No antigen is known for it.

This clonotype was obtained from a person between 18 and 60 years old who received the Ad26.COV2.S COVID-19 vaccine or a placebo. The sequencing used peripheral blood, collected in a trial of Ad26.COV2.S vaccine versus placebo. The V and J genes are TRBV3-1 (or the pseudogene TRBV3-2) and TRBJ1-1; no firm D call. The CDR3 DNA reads TGTGCCAGCAGCCCACGTGGTGGTGAAGCTTTCTTT. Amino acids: CASSPRGGEAFF.